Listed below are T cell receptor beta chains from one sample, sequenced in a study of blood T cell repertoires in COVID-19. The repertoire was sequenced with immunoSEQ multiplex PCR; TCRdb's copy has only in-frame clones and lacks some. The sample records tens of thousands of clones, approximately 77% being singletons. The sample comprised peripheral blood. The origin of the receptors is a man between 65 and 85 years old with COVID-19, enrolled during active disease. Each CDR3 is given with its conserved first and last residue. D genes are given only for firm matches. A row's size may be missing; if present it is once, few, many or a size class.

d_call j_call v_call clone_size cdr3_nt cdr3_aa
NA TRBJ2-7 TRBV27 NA TGTGCCAGCAGTCCACTCGTTCCTGGGGGGTCCTACGAGCAGTACTTC CASSPLVPGGSYEQYF
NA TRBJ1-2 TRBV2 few TGTGCCAGCGACCCGATGGCAGGTTTTAACTATGGCTACACCTTC CASDPMAGFNYGYTF
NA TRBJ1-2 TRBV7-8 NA TGTGCCAGCAGCTTAGGGTCGGTTACTAACTATGGCTACACCTTC CASSLGSVTNYGYTF
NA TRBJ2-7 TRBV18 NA TGTGCCAGCTCAAGGGAGGAAGAGCAGTACTTC CASSREEEQYF
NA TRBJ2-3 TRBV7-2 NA TGTGCCAGCAGCTTATTCGGTCGCACAGATACGCAGTATTTT CASSLFGRTDTQYF
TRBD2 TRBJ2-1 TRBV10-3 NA TGTGCCATCAGTGAGTCACGCGGGAGCTACAATGAGCAGTTCTTC CAISESRGSYNEQFF
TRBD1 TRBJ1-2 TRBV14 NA TGTGCCAGCAGCCTTACAGGGGGCACCTATGGCTACACCTTC CASSLTGGTYGYTF
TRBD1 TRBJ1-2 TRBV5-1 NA TGCGCCAGCAGCTTGGAGGGACAGGGTCGTGGAGGCTACACCTTC CASSLEGQGRGGYTF
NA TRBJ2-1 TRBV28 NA TGTGCCAGCAGTGGGCCCTTTACCAATGAGCAGTTCTTC CASSGPFTNEQFF
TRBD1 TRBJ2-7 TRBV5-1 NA TGCGCCAGCAGCTTCCCGGGACAGGGCTCCTACGAGCAGTACTTC CASSFPGQGSYEQYF
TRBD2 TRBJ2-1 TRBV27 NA TGTGCCAGCAGTTCATCGGGAGGGCTTTACAATGAGCAGTTCTTC CASSSSGGLYNEQFF
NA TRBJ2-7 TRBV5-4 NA TGTGCCAGCAGCTTGGGCGGCGGCATCTTCTACGAGCAGTACTTC CASSLGGGIFYEQYF
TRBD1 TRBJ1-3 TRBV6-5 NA TGTGCCAGCAGGCCGCCCGGGACAGGGGGAAACACCATATATTTT CASRPPGTGGNTIYF
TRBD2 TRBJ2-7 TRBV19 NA TGTGCCAGTAGTACTAGCGGGACATTCTCCTACGAGCAGTACTTC CASSTSGTFSYEQYF
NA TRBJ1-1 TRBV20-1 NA TGCAGTGCTAGTCCTATGAACACTGAAGCTTTCTTT CSASPMNTEAFF
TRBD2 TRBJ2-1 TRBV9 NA TGTGCCAGCAGCGTAGAGGGGGCGACTAGCGGCTACAATGAGCAGTTCTTC CASSVEGATSGYNEQFF
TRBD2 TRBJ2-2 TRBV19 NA TGTGCCAGTAGTTTCTCTAGCGGGAGCACCGGGGAGCTGTTTTTT CASSFSSGSTGELFF
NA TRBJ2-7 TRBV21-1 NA TGTGCCAGCAGCAAAGTAGGGGGACTAGCGGGAGTGGGTTACTACGAGCAGTACTTC CASSKVGGLAGVGYYEQYF
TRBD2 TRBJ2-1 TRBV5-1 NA TGCGCCAGCACACTAACAGCGGGAGTGTACAATGAGCAGTTCTTC CASTLTAGVYNEQFF
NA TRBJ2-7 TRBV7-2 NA TGTGCCAGCAGCCCGGGTCCGGAATACGAGCAGTACTTC CASSPGPEYEQYF
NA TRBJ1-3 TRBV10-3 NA TGTGCCATCAGTGAGTCCGACATTGGAAACACCATATATTTT CAISESDIGNTIYF
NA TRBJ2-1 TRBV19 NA TGTGCCAGTAGTCCTACCGGGGGCAATGAGCAGTTCTTC CASSPTGGNEQFF